This T cell receptor (beta chain) appears in the sequencing data of a study of shared clonotypes between healthy human individuals. In the study overall: Donors consisted of a couple of women and a few men between 18 and 49.

As concerns this clone: The antigen is unknown.

This CDR3 comprises 18 residues. The ends were cut back, 4 bases at V and 1 base at J, with 23 bases in the middle. Germline V gene data show CDR1 as SGHNT and CDR2 as YYREEE (reference sequence). In the CD4+ fraction, cells were divided into CD45RA+ naive and CD45RA-negative memory subsets. Study-level findings and limits: Though the depth was large, rarefaction showed that sorted-subset sequencing was incomplete. Around 5% of naive CD4 clonotypes were common to several donors.

Assay used: immunoSEQ multiplex PCR; TCRdb lists only in-frame clones, some missing. The table has 2 million to 2.5 million clones, 95% seen once. The sample taken for sequencing was naive CD4+ T cells sorted from blood. Subset noted: CD45RA+ positively selected. This clonotype originated in a man younger than 35 in good health. V gene TRBV5-4 combines with J gene TRBJ1-1; possible D gene TRBD1, 6 bases. CDR3 loop: CASSLFSFLGGTNTEAFF. The CDR3 DNA reads TGTGCCAGCAGCCTGTTTTCATTCTTAGGGGGGACGAACACTGAAGCTTTCTTT.